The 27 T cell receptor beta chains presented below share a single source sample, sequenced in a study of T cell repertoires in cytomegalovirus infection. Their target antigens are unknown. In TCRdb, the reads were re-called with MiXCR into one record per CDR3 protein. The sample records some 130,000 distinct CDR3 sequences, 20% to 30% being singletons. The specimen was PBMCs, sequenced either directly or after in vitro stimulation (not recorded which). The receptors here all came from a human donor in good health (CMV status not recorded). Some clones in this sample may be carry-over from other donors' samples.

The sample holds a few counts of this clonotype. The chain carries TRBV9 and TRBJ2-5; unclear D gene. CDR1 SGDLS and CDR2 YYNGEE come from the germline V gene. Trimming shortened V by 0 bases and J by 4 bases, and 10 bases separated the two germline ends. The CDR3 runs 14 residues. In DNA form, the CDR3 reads TGTGCCAGCAGCGTAGAGGATACCCCAGAGACCCAGTACTTC. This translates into CASSVEDTPETQYF.

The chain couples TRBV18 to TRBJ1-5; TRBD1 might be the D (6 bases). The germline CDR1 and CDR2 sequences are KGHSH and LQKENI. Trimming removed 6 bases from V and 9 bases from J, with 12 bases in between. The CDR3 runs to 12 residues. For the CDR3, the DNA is TGTGCCAGCTCCCAACAGACAGGGCCCCAGCATTTT. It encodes CASSQQTGPQHF.

CDR3 in DNA: TGTGCCTGGGACACTAGCGGGAGATTCGATACGCAGTATTTT. It codes for CAWDTSGRFDTQYF. The rearrangement links TRBV30 to TRBJ2-3; 11 bases are a match to TRBD2. Germline lookup yields CDR1 GTSNPN and CDR2 SVGIG (reference sequence). Trimming at V came to 5 bases and at J to 6 bases, leaving 7 bases not matched to a gene. CDR3 length: 14 residues.

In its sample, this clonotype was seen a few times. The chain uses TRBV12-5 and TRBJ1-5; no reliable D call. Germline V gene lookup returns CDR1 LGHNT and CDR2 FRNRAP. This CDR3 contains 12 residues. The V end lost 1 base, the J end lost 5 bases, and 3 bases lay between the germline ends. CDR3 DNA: TGTGCTAGTGGTTTGGGGCATCAGCCCCAGCATTTT. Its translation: CASGLGHQPQHF.

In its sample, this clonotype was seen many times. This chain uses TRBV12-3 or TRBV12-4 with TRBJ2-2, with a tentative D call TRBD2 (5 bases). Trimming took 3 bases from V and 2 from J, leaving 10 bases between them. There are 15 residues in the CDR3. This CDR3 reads CASSLGGSNTGELFF. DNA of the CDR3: TGTGCCAGCAGTTTGGGTGGGAGTAACACCGGGGAGCTGTTTTTT.

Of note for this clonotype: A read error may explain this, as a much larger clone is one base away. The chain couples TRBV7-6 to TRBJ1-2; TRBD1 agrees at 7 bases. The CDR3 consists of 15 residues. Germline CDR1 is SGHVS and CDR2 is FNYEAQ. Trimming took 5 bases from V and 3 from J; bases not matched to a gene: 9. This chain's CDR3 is CASSTAQGRDYGYTF. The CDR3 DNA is TGTGCCAGCAGCACGGCACAGGGGCGAGACTATGGCTACACCTTC. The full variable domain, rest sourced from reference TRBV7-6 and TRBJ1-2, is GAGVSQSPRYKVTKRGQDVALRCDPISGHVSLYWYRQALGQGPEFLTYFNYEAQQDKSGLPNDRFSAERPEGSISTLTIQRTEQRDSAMYRCASSTAQGRDYGYTFGSGTRLTVV.

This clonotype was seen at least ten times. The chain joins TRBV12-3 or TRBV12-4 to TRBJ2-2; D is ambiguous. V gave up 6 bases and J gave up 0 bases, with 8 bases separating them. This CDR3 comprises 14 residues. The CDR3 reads CASSRDPNTGELFF. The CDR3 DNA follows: TGTGCCAGCAGCCGCGATCCGAACACCGGGGAGCTGTTTTTT.

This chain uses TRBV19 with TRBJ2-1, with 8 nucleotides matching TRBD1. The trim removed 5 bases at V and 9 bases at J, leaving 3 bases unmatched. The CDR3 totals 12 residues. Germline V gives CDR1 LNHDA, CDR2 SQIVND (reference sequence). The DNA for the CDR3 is TGTGCCAGTAGTTCAGGGGGCGGTGAGCAGTTCTTC. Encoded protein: CASSSGGGEQFF.

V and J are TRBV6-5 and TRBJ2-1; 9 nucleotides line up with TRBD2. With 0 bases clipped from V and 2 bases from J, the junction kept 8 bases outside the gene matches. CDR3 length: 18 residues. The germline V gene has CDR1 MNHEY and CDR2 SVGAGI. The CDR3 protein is CASSYSPASGKTYNEQFF. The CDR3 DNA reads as TGTGCCAGCAGTTACTCCCCGGCTAGCGGGAAGACCTACAATGAGCAGTTCTTC.

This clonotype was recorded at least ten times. The CDR3 protein is CASTLGGTRYYNEQFF. CDR3 DNA: TGTGCCAGCACCCTAGGTGGGACTAGGTATTACAATGAGCAGTTCTTC. The rearrangement joins TRBV7-2 to TRBJ2-1; 8 bases are shared with TRBD2. Germline CDR1 SGHTA, CDR2 FQGNSA. This CDR3 contains 16 residues. Trimming removed 7 bases from V and 4 bases from J; junction bases left unmatched: 12.

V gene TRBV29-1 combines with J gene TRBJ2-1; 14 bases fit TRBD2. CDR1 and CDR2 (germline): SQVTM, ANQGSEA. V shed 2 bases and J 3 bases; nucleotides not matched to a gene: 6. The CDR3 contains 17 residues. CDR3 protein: CSVESFGLAGGYNEQFF. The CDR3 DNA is TGCAGCGTTGAATCTTTCGGACTAGCGGGAGGCTACAATGAGCAGTTCTTC.

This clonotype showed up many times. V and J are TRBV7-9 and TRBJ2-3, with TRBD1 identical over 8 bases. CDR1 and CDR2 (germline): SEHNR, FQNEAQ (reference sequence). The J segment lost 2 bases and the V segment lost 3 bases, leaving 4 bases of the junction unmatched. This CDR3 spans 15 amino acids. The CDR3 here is CASSFDRGFTDTQYF. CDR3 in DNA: TGTGCCAGCAGCTTTGACAGGGGATTCACAGATACGCAGTATTTT.

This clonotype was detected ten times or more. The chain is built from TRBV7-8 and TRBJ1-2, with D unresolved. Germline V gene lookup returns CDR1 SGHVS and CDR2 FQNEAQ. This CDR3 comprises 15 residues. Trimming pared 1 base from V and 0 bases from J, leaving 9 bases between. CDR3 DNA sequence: TGTGCCAGCAGCTTAGGACTTCCTTCTAACTATGGCTACACCTTC. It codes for CASSLGLPSNYGYTF.

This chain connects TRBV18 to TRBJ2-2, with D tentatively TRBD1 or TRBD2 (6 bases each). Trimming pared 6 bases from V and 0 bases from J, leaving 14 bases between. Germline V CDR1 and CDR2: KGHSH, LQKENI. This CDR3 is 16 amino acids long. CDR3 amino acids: CASSLNGGPNTGELFF. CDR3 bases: TGTGCCAGCTCCCTAAACGGGGGCCCGAACACCGGGGAGCTGTTTTTT.

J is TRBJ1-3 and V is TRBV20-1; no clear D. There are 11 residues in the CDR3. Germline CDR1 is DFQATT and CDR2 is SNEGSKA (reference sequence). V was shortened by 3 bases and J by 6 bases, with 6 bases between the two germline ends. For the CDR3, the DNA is TGCAGTGCTAGGGCGGCAAACACCATATATTTT. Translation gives CSARAANTIYF.

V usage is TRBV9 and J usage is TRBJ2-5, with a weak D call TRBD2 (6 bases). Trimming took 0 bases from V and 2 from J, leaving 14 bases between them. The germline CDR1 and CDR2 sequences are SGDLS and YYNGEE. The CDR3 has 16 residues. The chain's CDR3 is CASSVANSGSQETQYF. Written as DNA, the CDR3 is TGTGCCAGCAGCGTAGCGAATAGCGGCAGTCAAGAGACCCAGTACTTC.

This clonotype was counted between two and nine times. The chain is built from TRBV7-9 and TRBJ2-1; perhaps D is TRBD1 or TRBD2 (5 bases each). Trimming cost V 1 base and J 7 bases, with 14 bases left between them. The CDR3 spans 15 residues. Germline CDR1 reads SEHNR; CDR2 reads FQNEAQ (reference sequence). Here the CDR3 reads CASSLVGGGLNEQFF. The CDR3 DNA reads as TGTGCCAGCAGCTTAGTTGGGGGTGGGTTGAATGAGCAGTTCTTC. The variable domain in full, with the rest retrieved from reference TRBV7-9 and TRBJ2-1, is DTGVSQNPRHKITKRGQNVTFRCDPISEHNRLYWYRQTLGQGPEFLTYFQNEAQLEKSRLLSDRFSAERPKGSFSTLEIQRTEQGDSAMYLCASSLVGGGLNEQFFGPGTRLTVL.

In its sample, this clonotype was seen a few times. Written as DNA, the CDR3 is TGTGCCAGCACCCAAGGGGCGGGTCTATCCTACGAGCAGTACTTC. Protein product: CASTQGAGLSYEQYF. This rearrangement joins TRBV25-1 to TRBJ2-7, with D perhaps being TRBD1 or TRBD2 (5 bases each). In germline, CDR1 is MGHDK, CDR2 SYGVNS. The CDR3 has 15 amino acids. The germline V and J ends were trimmed by 7 bases and 1 base, with 17 bases remaining between them.

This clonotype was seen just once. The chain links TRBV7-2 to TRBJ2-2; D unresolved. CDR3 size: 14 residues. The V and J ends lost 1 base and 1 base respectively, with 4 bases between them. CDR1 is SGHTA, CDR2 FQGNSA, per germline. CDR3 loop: CASSLVRNTGELFF. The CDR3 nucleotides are TGTGCCAGCAGCTTAGTGAGGAACACCGGGGAGCTGTTTTTT.

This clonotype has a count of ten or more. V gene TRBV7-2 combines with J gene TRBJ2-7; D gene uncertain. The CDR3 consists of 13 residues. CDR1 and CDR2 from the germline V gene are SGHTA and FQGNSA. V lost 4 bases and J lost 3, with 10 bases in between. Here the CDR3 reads CASSYTFGYEQYF. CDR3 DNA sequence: TGTGCCAGCAGCTACACTTTTGGCTACGAGCAGTACTTC.

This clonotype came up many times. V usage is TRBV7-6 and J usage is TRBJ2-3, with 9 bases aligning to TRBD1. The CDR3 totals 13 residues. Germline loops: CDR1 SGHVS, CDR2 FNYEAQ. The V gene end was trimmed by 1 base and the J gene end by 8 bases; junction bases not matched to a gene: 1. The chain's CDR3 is CASSLGGQGTQYF. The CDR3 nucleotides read TGTGCCAGCAGCTTAGGGGGACAGGGTACGCAGTATTTT.

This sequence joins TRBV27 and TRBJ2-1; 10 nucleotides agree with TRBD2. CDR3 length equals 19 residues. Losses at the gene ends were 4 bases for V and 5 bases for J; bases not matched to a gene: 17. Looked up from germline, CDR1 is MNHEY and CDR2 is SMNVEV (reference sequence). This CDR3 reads CASSSITPSLAGVDNEQFF. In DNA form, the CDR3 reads TGTGCCAGCAGTTCTATAACACCCAGCCTAGCGGGAGTCGACAATGAGCAGTTCTTC.

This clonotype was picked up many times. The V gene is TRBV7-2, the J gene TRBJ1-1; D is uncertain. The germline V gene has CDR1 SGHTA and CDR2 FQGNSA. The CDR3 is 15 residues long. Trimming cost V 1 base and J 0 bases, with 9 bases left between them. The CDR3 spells CASSLGPGMNTEAFF. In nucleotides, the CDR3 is TGTGCCAGCAGCTTAGGTCCGGGCATGAACACTGAAGCTTTCTTT.

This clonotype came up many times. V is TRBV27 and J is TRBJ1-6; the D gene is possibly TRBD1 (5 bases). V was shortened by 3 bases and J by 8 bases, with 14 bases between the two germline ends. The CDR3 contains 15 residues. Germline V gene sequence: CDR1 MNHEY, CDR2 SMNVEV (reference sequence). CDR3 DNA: TGTGCCAGCAGTTTCGGGCAGGGACTCGATTCACCCCTCCACTTT. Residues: CASSFGQGLDSPLHF.

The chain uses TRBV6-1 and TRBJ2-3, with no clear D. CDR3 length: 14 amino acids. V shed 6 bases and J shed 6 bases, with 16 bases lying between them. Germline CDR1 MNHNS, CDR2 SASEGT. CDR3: CASRPGRPIDTQYF. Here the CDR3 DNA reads TGTGCCAGCAGACCCGGACGGCCCATTGATACGCAGTATTTT.

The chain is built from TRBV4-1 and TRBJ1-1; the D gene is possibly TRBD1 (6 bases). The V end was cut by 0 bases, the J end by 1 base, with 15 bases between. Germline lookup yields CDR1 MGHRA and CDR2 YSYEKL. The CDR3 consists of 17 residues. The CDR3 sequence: CASSQDRTGYGNTEAFF. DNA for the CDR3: TGCGCCAGCAGCCAAGATCGAACAGGGTATGGGAACACTGAAGCTTTCTTT.

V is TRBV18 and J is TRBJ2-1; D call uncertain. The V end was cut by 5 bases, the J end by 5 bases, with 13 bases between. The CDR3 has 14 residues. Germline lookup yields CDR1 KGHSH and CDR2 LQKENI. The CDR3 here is CASSSAGNNNEQFF. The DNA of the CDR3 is TGTGCCAGCTCATCGGCAGGTAATAACAATGAGCAGTTCTTC.